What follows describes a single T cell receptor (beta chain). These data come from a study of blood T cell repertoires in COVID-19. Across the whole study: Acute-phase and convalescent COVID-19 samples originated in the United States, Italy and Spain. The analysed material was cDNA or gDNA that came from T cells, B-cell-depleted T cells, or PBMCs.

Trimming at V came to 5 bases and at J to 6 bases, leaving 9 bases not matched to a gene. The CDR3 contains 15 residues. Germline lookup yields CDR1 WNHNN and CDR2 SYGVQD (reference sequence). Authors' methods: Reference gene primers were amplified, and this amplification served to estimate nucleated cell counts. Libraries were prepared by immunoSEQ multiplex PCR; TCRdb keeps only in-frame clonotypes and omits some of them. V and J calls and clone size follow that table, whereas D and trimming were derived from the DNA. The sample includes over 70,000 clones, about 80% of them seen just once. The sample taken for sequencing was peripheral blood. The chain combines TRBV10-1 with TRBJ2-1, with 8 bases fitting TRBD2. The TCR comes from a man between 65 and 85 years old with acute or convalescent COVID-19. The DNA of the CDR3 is TGCGCCAGCAGTCGAGCGGGAGACGCTATCAATGAGCAGTTCTTC. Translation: CASSRAGDAINEQFF.